The 7 T cell receptor beta chains in this list originate from one sample, sequenced in a study of CXCR3-negative and CXCR3-positive naive CD8 T cells. The TRB libraries of cDNA were built by UMI-labeled 5' RACE. TCRdb reprocessed the 5' RACE reads, keeping one entry per CDR3 protein, no DNA. The sample table sets out about 41,000 distinct CDR3 sequences. The sequenced material came from naive CXCR3- CD8+ T cells from blood. Documented subset: CD45RO-CCR7+CD27+CD95- naive CD8+ T cells lacking CXCR3 (TNR3-). The receptors shown here come from a human donor in good health. Some clones in this sample may be carry-over from other donors' samples.

The rearrangement links TRBV25-1 to TRBJ2-1; TCRdb calls TRBD1, which cannot be checked without DNA. Germline V lookup: CDR1 MGHDK, CDR2 SYGVNS. The CDR3 contains 14 residues. This CDR3 reads CASSAPSGHNEQFF.

The V and J genes are TRBV5-1 and TRBJ1-5. The CDR3 extends over 13 amino acids. Germline loops: CDR1 SGHRS, CDR2 YFSETQ. This chain's CDR3 is CASSSDSNQPQHF.

This chain joins TRBV28 and TRBJ2-5; TCRdb's D call, TRBD2, is unchecked because there is no DNA. CDR3 length: 13 amino acids. Germline-derived CDR1 and CDR2 are MDHEN and SYDVKM. The chain's CDR3 is CASSRPAQETQYF.

This chain joins TRBV6-2 or TRBV6-3 and TRBJ1-1; TCRdb names TRBD1, which stays unverified in the absence of DNA. Looked up from germline, CDR1 is MNHEY and CDR2 is SVGEGT. This CDR3 has 14 residues. The CDR3 spells CASSEQGMNTEAFF.

The rearrangement joins TRBV7-7 to TRBJ2-2; with no DNA, the TCRdb D assignment of TRBD2 cannot be verified. The CDR3 sequence is 13 residues long. Germline CDR1 reads SSHAT; CDR2 reads FNYEAQ (reference sequence). CDR3 sequence: CAIPLEGNGELFF. Supplemented by reference TRBV7-7 and TRBJ2-2, the full variable domain reads GAGVSQSPRYKVTKRGQDVTLRCDPISSHATLYWYQQALGQGPEFLTYFNYEAQPDKSGLPSDRFSAERPEGSISTLTIQRTEQRDSAMYRCAIPLEGNGELFFGEGSRLTVL.

The gene calls are TRBV10-3 and TRBJ2-7; the TRBD1 assignment by TCRdb is unverifiable without DNA. The CDR3 covers 13 residues. Germline CDR1 and CDR2: ENHRY and SYGVKD. The CDR3 sequence: CAIRQDPSYEQYF.

The chain uses TRBV20-1 and TRBJ2-7; the D call of TRBD2 rests on TCRdb alone, since no DNA is present to check it. Germline-derived CDR1 and CDR2 are DFQATT and SNEGSKA (reference sequence). CDR3 length: 13 amino acids. The CDR3 loop is CSARKRGYNEQYF.